One and the same sample provided the 30 T cell receptor beta chains below, sequenced in a study of blood T cell repertoires in COVID-19 (dated by TCRdb to the early 2020s). Library preparation employed the immunoSEQ multiplex PCR assay. Entries here come from immuneACCESS through TCRdb and include only in-frame sequences with V and J called. Some clones fail to appear in such tables; in the studies checked, an unresolved V gene covers under half of the shortfall, and the cause of the remainder is unknown. Across this sample there are roughly 250,000 clones, with roughly four fifths seen only once. Of the sample, over 8% falls within the top ten clones. What was sequenced was peripheral blood. The receptors come from a woman aged 80 or over with acute or convalescent COVID-19.

This chain joins TRBV3-1 (or the pseudogene TRBV3-2) and TRBJ1-6, with a possible D match to TRBD1 (5 bases). CDR1 is LGHDT, CDR2 YNNKEL, per germline (reference sequence). The length of the CDR3 is 15 residues. Trimming removed 1 base from V and 7 bases from J, with 11 bases in between. The CDR3 loop is CASSQAIQGNSPLHF. CDR3 DNA sequence: TGTGCCAGCAGCCAAGCTATTCAGGGAAATTCACCCCTCCACTTT.

The J gene is TRBJ2-7, the V gene TRBV10-3, with 14 bases identical to TRBD2. With 0 bases clipped from V and 6 bases from J, the junction kept 7 bases outside the gene matches. Germline lookup yields CDR1 ENHRY and CDR2 SYGVKD. This CDR3 region has 17 residues. Here the CDR3 DNA reads TGTGCCATCAGTGAGTCCCGACTAGCGGGGGGGCGGGCCGAGCAGTACTTC. It translates to CAISESRLAGGRAEQYF.

The V gene is TRBV3-1 (or the pseudogene TRBV3-2), the J gene TRBJ1-4; no clear D gene. The CDR3 covers 14 residues. From germline, CDR1 is LGHDT and CDR2 YNNKEL (reference sequence). With 3 bases removed from V and 7 bases from J, the gap between germline ends came to 12 bases. The CDR3 sequence is CASSQIQSFEKLFF. The CDR3 nucleotides are TGTGCCAGCAGCCAGATACAGTCGTTTGAAAAACTGTTTTTT.

V gene TRBV11-2 combines with J gene TRBJ1-1; 11 bases match TRBD1. The junction had 7 bases not matched to a gene; V was cut back by 0 bases and J by 4 bases. The CDR3 has 17 residues. Germline V lookup: CDR1 SGHAT, CDR2 FQNNGV. CDR3 DNA sequence: TGTGCCAGCAGCTTAGAATGGTGGGACAGGGGGACCACTGAAGCTTTCTTT. It yields the protein CASSLEWWDRGTTEAFF.

The rearrangement joins TRBV6-5 to TRBJ1-2, with a possible D match to TRBD1 (5 bases). CDR1 and CDR2 from the germline V gene are MNHEY and SVGAGI. This CDR3 has 14 residues. With 0 bases removed from V and 4 bases from J, the gap between germline ends came to 9 bases. The CDR3 spells CASSYSGGTYGYTF. The CDR3 region has the DNA TGTGCCAGCAGTTACTCGGGGGGAACCTATGGCTACACCTTC.

A single count supports this clone. This rearrangement joins TRBV2 to TRBJ1-1; possible D gene TRBD1, 5 bases. The V end lost 5 bases, the J end lost 1 base, and 14 bases lay between the germline ends. The length of the CDR3 is 15 residues. Germline V gene lookup returns CDR1 SNHLY and CDR2 FYNNEI. CDR3 bases: TGTGCCAGCAGTCCCCTACCTACAGGGAACACTGAAGCTTTCTTT. It codes for CASSPLPTGNTEAFF. Using reference TRBV2 and TRBJ1-1 for the parts outside the CDR3, the full variable domain is EPEVTQTPSHQVTQMGQEVILRCVPISNHLYFYWYRQILGQKVEFLVSFYNNEISEKSEIFDDQFSVERPDGSNFTLKIRSTKLEDSAMYFCASSPLPTGNTEAFFGQGTRLTVV.

The chain uses TRBV30 and TRBJ1-1, with TRBD1 matching 11 bases. The trim removed 8 bases at V and 6 bases at J, leaving 14 bases unmatched. CDR3 size: 15 residues. Germline V gene lookup returns CDR1 GTSNPN and CDR2 SVGIG (reference sequence). As DNA, the CDR3 is TGTGCCACAAGTGGAGGGACAGGGGGTAGGGCTGAAGCTTTCTTT. Protein product: CATSGGTGGRAEAFF.

This chain links TRBV5-8 with TRBJ2-2, with TRBD1 identical over 8 bases. J gave up 9 bases and V 3 bases, and 7 bases lay outside the gene matches. The CDR3 runs to 14 residues. Germline assignment: CDR1 SGHTS and CDR2 YDEGEE. This chain's CDR3 is CASSSGQGFRELFF. The DNA of the CDR3 is TGTGCCAGCAGCTCCGGACAGGGCTTTAGGGAGCTGTTTTTT.

The V gene is TRBV7-8, the J gene TRBJ1-6; a possible D gene is TRBD1 (5 bases). This CDR3 comprises 15 residues. V was cut by 0 bases and J by 13 bases, with 16 bases left in between. Germline V gene lookup returns CDR1 SGHVS and CDR2 FQNEAQ. The CDR3 region is CASSLALTAQRPLHF. CDR3 DNA: TGTGCCAGCAGCTTAGCGTTGACAGCGCAACGTCCCCTCCACTTT.

This chain links TRBV23-1 with TRBJ1-5, with no clear D. TRBV23-1 is annotated as an ORF whose role is uncertain. The CDR3 consists of 12 residues. Trimming cost V 3 bases and J 8 bases, with 8 bases left between them. CDR3 in DNA: TGCGCCAGCAGTCACCCCGGAGAGCCCCAGCATTTT. It codes for CASSHPGEPQHF.

DNA for the CDR3: TGTGCCACCAGCTCAAGACTAGCGGGGGGTGAGCAGTACTTC. Amino acid sequence: CATSSRLAGGEQYF. The rearrangement joins TRBV15 to TRBJ2-7; TRBD2 matches 13 bases. The CDR3 sequence is 14 residues long. V shed 5 bases and J 7 bases; nucleotides not matched to a gene: 5. In germline, CDR1 is LNHNV, CDR2 YYDKDF (reference sequence).

The chain couples TRBV18 to TRBJ2-3; no firm D call. The CDR3 runs 13 residues. The V gene's germline CDR1 is KGHSH and CDR2 LQKENI. Trimming cost V 3 bases and J 0 bases, with 4 bases left between them. CDR3 nucleotides: TGTGCCAGCTCACCTTCTAGCACAGATACGCAGTATTTT. This translates into CASSPSSTDTQYF.

The genes are TRBV30 and TRBJ1-2, with D tentatively TRBD1 (5 bases). The germline V and J ends were trimmed by 3 bases and 3 bases, with 11 bases remaining between them. The CDR3 is 13 amino acids. The germline V gene encodes CDR1 GTSNPN and CDR2 SVGIG (reference sequence). The DNA of the CDR3 is TGTGCCTGGAGCGCCCCAGGGTACTATGGCTACACCTTC. It encodes CAWSAPGYYGYTF.

V is TRBV7-9 and J is TRBJ2-1; 10 bases agree with TRBD2. The CDR3 is 15 amino acids. The V gene's germline CDR1 is SEHNR and CDR2 FQNEAQ (reference sequence). V shed 5 bases and J 5 bases; nucleotides not matched to a gene: 6. Written as DNA, the CDR3 is TGTGCCAGCAGCCAAAGCGGGGGGGCCCACAATGAGCAGTTCTTC. Protein: CASSQSGGAHNEQFF.

The chain couples TRBV3-1 (or the pseudogene TRBV3-2) to TRBJ2-4; D may be TRBD2 (7 bases). Trimming left V 4 bases short and J 8 bases short, with 18 bases between. This CDR3 has 15 amino acids. Germline-derived CDR1 and CDR2 are LGHDT and YNNKEL (reference sequence). CDR3 residues: CASSPQGRGRDIQYF. The CDR3 coding sequence is TGTGCCAGCAGCCCACAGGGTAGGGGGAGGGACATTCAGTACTTC.

This chain connects TRBV2 to TRBJ1-5, with 11 bases that match TRBD1. The CDR3 is 15 residues long. V shed 4 bases, J shed 6 bases, and the junction held 5 bases outside the gene matches. CDR1 and CDR2 (germline): SNHLY, FYNNEI. CDR3 DNA sequence: TGTGCCAGCAGTGTGGGACAGGGGGTAGCTCAGCCCCAGCATTTT. Translated: CASSVGQGVAQPQHF. The full variable domain, in which reference TRBV2 and TRBJ1-5 provide the parts outside the CDR3, is EPEVTQTPSHQVTQMGQEVILRCVPISNHLYFYWYRQILGQKVEFLVSFYNNEISEKSEIFDDQFSVERPDGSNFTLKIRSTKLEDSAMYFCASSVGQGVAQPQHFGDGTRLSIL.

This clone has only one observation. This chain connects TRBV2 to TRBJ1-4; no firm D call. The length of the CDR3 is 15 residues. Germline V gene sequence: CDR1 SNHLY, CDR2 FYNNEI. Trimming left V 7 bases short and J 0 bases short, with 12 bases between. For the CDR3, the DNA is TGTGCCAGCAAGGAGGCTACCACAACTAATGAAAAACTGTTTTTT. Translation: CASKEATTTNEKLFF. Based on the CDR3 plus reference TRBV2 and TRBJ1-4, the full variable domain is EPEVTQTPSHQVTQMGQEVILRCVPISNHLYFYWYRQILGQKVEFLVSFYNNEISEKSEIFDDQFSVERPDGSNFTLKIRSTKLEDSAMYFCASKEATTTNEKLFFGSGTQLSVL.

The J gene is TRBJ1-2, the V gene TRBV7-2, with 8 bases fitting TRBD1. The length of the CDR3 is 14 residues. Germline V gene data show CDR1 as SGHTA and CDR2 as FQGNSA. V dropped 5 bases and J dropped 3; count of bases not matched to a gene: 5. CDR3 amino acids: CASSARQGHYGYTF. The CDR3 region has the DNA TGTGCCAGCAGCGCCAGACAGGGGCACTATGGCTACACCTTC.

The chain links TRBV18 to TRBJ2-5; 10 positions match TRBD2. V was clipped by 6 bases and J by 1 base; unmatched bases: 5. Germline lookup yields CDR1 KGHSH and CDR2 LQKENI. The CDR3 spans 15 residues. Here the CDR3 reads CASSSQRGGQETQYF. The CDR3 coding sequence is TGTGCCAGCTCGTCCCAGCGGGGGGGCCAAGAGACCCAGTACTTC. Combining the CDR3 with reference TRBV18 and TRBJ2-5 gives the whole variable domain NAGVMQNPRHLVRRRGQEARLRCSPMKGHSHVYWYRQLPEEGLKFMVYLQKENIIDESGMPKERFSAEFPKEGPSILRIQQVVRGDSAAYFCASSSQRGGQETQYFGPGTRLLVL.

The chain combines TRBV3-1 (or the pseudogene TRBV3-2) with TRBJ2-7; 8 bases line up with TRBD1. This CDR3 comprises 16 residues. Looked up from germline, CDR1 is LGHDT and CDR2 is YNNKEL (reference sequence). The V and J ends lost 1 base and 4 bases, in that order; junction bases with no gene match: 9. The CDR3 protein is CASSQGPGQAKYEQYF. The CDR3 coding sequence is TGTGCCAGCAGCCAAGGCCCGGGACAGGCTAAATACGAGCAGTACTTC.

This clone appeared once. CDR3 loop: CAISEKGTSGGAVDTQYF. The CDR3 DNA is TGTGCCATCAGTGAGAAAGGGACTAGCGGGGGGGCCGTGGATACGCAGTATTTT. This sequence joins TRBV10-3 and TRBJ2-3; 16 bases are a match to TRBD2. Trimming cost V 2 bases and J 6 bases; bases outside gene matches: 8. CDR1 and CDR2 from the germline V gene are ENHRY and SYGVKD. CDR3 length: 18 amino acids.

This clone appeared a few times. The V call is TRBV6-5, the J call TRBJ1-2; 9 nucleotides align to TRBD1. Germline V lookup: CDR1 MNHEY, CDR2 SVGAGI. The CDR3 runs to 14 residues. The J segment lost 4 bases and the V segment lost 5 bases, leaving 5 bases of the junction unmatched. CDR3 DNA sequence: TGTGCCAGCAGTCACAGGGGGCGTACCTATGGCTACACCTTC. Its translation is CASSHRGRTYGYTF.

The chain recombines TRBV7-6 with TRBJ2-3, with D possibly TRBD1 on 5 matching bases. The germline V and J ends were trimmed by 1 base and 1 base, with 12 bases remaining between them. This CDR3 has 16 amino acids. The germline V gene has CDR1 SGHVS and CDR2 FNYEAQ. CDR3 coding DNA: TGTGCCAGCAGCTTAGGGGGTGGGGCGGGCACAGATACGCAGTATTTT. This codes for CASSLGGGAGTDTQYF.

The table lists this clone with a few counts. The V and J genes are TRBV27 and TRBJ1-2; TRBD1 is a possible D gene (6 bases). Germline CDR1 MNHEY, CDR2 SMNVEV (reference sequence). The CDR3 has 12 amino acids. Trimming removed 6 bases at V and 8 bases at J, with 13 bases between. The CDR3 sequence is CASSRDNLGYTF. CDR3 nucleotide sequence: TGTGCCAGCAGCCGGGACAATCTCGGCTACACCTTC.

CDR3 protein: CASSQVSSGTYQETQYF. The DNA for the CDR3 is TGTGCCAGCAGCCAAGTGTCTAGCGGGACGTACCAAGAGACCCAGTACTTC. V usage is TRBV3-1 (or the pseudogene TRBV3-2) and J usage is TRBJ2-5, with 9 bases fitting TRBD2. The V segment lost 1 base and the J segment 0 bases; nucleotides outside the gene matches: 6. The CDR3 length is 17 residues. Per the germline V gene, CDR1 is LGHDT and CDR2 is YNNKEL (reference sequence).

This chain joins TRBV10-3 and TRBJ2-2; 8 positions match TRBD2. The CDR3 sequence is 16 residues long. V gave up 5 bases and J gave up 4 bases; unmatched junction bases: 9. CDR1 and CDR2 from the germline V gene are ENHRY and SYGVKD. CDR3 protein: CAISTPGLAGTGELFF. In DNA, the CDR3 is TGTGCCATCAGTACCCCCGGACTAGCTGGCACCGGGGAGCTGTTTTTT.

The rearrangement links TRBV5-3 to TRBJ1-3, with TRBD1 identical over 7 bases. TRBV5-3 is known as an ORF, though its function is uncertain. This CDR3 spans 17 amino acids. V was pared by 3 bases and J by 1 base, with 10 bases of the junction left unmatched. The CDR3 region has the DNA TGTGCCAGAAGCTCGGGGTGGACAGGTCTTTCTGGAAACACCATATATTTT. It encodes CARSSGWTGLSGNTIYF.

The chain is built from TRBV11-1 and TRBJ2-7; the D gene is possibly TRBD2 (6 bases). V lost 5 bases and J 2 bases, leaving 16 bases between the germline ends. The CDR3 totals 15 residues. Looked up from germline, CDR1 is SGHAT and CDR2 is FQDESV (reference sequence). This CDR3 is CASSPSSGLTYEQYF. CDR3 nucleotides: TGTGCCAGCAGCCCCTCGTCGGGACTGACCTACGAGCAGTACTTC.

The chain has TRBV7-9 and TRBJ2-5; TRBD1 matches 9 bases. Germline lookup yields CDR1 SEHNR and CDR2 FQNEAQ (reference sequence). The CDR3 is 16 amino acids. Unmatched junction bases numbered 12, after V lost 5 bases and J lost 5 bases. Written as DNA, the CDR3 is TGTGCCAGCAGCAATTCACCGGGACAGGGCCGGGAGACCCAGTACTTC. This encodes CASSNSPGQGRETQYF.

This sequence joins TRBV6-4 and TRBJ2-7; 10 nucleotides match TRBD1. The germline V gene has CDR1 MRHNA and CDR2 SNTAGT. The CDR3 has 15 amino acids. J gave up 1 base and V 6 bases, and 6 bases lay outside the gene matches. CDR3 protein: CASRLEGQGSYEQYF. The CDR3 DNA reads TGTGCCAGCAGACTGGAGGGACAGGGGTCCTACGAGCAGTACTTC.